These T cell receptor beta chains were read from a single sample in a study of blood T cell repertoires in COVID-19. Some clones are missing from TCRdb's copy, which holds only in-frame ones; the method was immunoSEQ multiplex PCR. This sample yields some 110,000 clones, of which 91% are seen a single time; 5% to 6.5% belongs to the top ten. The sequenced material came from peripheral blood. The receptors here all came from a human donor in a cohort sampled during active COVID-19. The CDR3 runs from the conserved cysteine through the conserved F or W. The D gene is left open where the match is weak. Part of the rows lack a size; the others show once, few, many or a class for expanded clones.

d_gene,j_gene,v_gene,abundance,CDR3nt,CDR3aa
NA,TRBJ2-5,TRBV6-5,NA,TGTGCCAGCAGCTCCCAAGAGACCCAGTACTTC,CASSSQETQYF
TRBD1,TRBJ1-6,TRBV5-1,NA,TGCGCCAGCAGCTTCGGGACAGGGGATTCACCCCTCCACTTT,CASSFGTGDSPLHF
NA,TRBJ2-7,TRBV19,NA,TGTGCCAGTAGTGAGTTTCCCTACGAGCAGTACTTC,CASSEFPYEQYF
TRBD1,TRBJ2-7,TRBV11-3,NA,TGTGCCAGCAGCCCCGGACAGGGGCTCGAGCAGTACTTC,CASSPGQGLEQYF
NA,TRBJ2-1,TRBV6-4,NA,TGTGCCAGCTCGACGACATACCCGAGCTCCTACAATGAGCAGTTCTTC,CASSTTYPSSYNEQFF
TRBD2,TRBJ2-3,TRBV15,NA,TGTGCCACCAGCGAAGAACCGGGACTAGCGGGCCGCACAGATACGCAGTATTTT,CATSEEPGLAGRTDTQYF
NA,TRBJ1-2,TRBV9,NA,TGTGCCAGCAGCGCAGACATGGGGGGGGCCGTCTTC,CASSADMGGAVF
TRBD2,TRBJ2-3,TRBV6-2/TRBV6-3,NA,TGTGCCAGCAGTCTCCTAGCGGAAGCACAAATGGATACGCAGTATTTT,CASSLLAEAQMDTQYF
NA,TRBJ2-5,TRBV7-2,NA,TGTGCCAGCAGCCTAACCGGACTCCAAGAGACCCAGTACTTC,CASSLTGLQETQYF
NA,TRBJ1-1,TRBV6-2/TRBV6-3,NA,TGTGCCAGCAGTTACACAGGGCATACTGAAGCTTTCTTT,CASSYTGHTEAFF
TRBD1,TRBJ1-4,TRBV4-3,NA,TGCGCCAGCAGCCAAGGCCCCCATTGGGGACAGGAAGAAAAACTGTTTTTT,CASSQGPHWGQEEKLFF
TRBD2,TRBJ2-3,TRBV2,NA,TGTGCCAGCAGTTTTACTATTCGGGACTACAGCACAGATACGCAGTATTTT,CASSFTIRDYSTDTQYF
TRBD2,TRBJ2-7,TRBV3-1/TRBV3-2,NA,TGTGCCAGCAGCCAGATAGCGGGGGGCCCGACCTACGAGCAGTACTTC,CASSQIAGGPTYEQYF
TRBD2,TRBJ2-7,TRBV4-3,NA,TGCGCCAGCAGCCAAGGATTAGCGGGAGGATCCTACGAGCAGTACTTC,CASSQGLAGGSYEQYF
NA,TRBJ1-2,TRBV4-1,once,TGCGCCAGCAGCCAGGAAGGGGCGGGGGGGAACTATGGCTACACCTTC,CASSQEGAGGNYGYTF
NA,TRBJ2-2,TRBV9,NA,TGTGCCAGCAGCGTGACAGTTCATGGAAACACCGGGGAGCTGTTTTTT,CASSVTVHGNTGELFF
NA,TRBJ2-5,TRBV7-9,NA,TGTGCCAGCAGCTTAGATTTCGAGCTAGTTGGTAACGAGACCCAGTACTTC,CASSLDFELVGNETQYF
TRBD2,TRBJ2-5,TRBV28,NA,TGTGCCAGCAGTTCCCCAAGCGGGAGCCGGGAGACCCAGTACTTC,CASSSPSGSRETQYF
TRBD1,TRBJ2-7,TRBV28,NA,TGCGCCAGCAGTTTGCCGACCGGGACAGGGTTTTCATCCTACGAGCAGTACTTC,CASSLPTGTGFSSYEQYF
NA,TRBJ1-2,TRBV30,NA,TGTGCCTGGACACCCCGTGGGGGCCCCAGAGGAAATGGCTACACCTTC,CAWTPRGGPRGNGYTF
TRBD1,TRBJ2-7,TRBV30,NA,TGTGCCTGGACCATGCTAGGGGGCCCTTACGAGCAGTACTTC,CAWTMLGGPYEQYF
NA,TRBJ1-2,TRBV19,NA,TGTGCCAGTAGTATAGATAATACGGGGGGAAGAGGCTACACCTTC,CASSIDNTGGRGYTF
NA,TRBJ1-1,TRBV28,NA,TGTGCCAGCAGTCCGACAGGTTTAGTTGTAACTGAAGCTTTCTTT,CASSPTGLVVTEAFF
NA,TRBJ2-5,TRBV7-8,NA,TGTGCCAGCAGCTTAGTAAAAGAGACCCAGTACTTC,CASSLVKETQYF
NA,TRBJ2-2,TRBV12-3/TRBV12-4,NA,TGTGCCAGCAGTTTGAATAGCGGCGGGGAGCTGTTTTTT,CASSLNSGGELFF
TRBD2,TRBJ2-5,TRBV7-3,NA,TGTGCCAGCAGCTTACACAGCGGGGGGGCCGGAGAGACCCAGTACTTC,CASSLHSGGAGETQYF
TRBD1,TRBJ2-7,TRBV5-4,NA,TGTGCCAGCAGTCCTCCCGGGGACAGGGGGCTCTACGAGCAGTACTTC,CASSPPGDRGLYEQYF
TRBD1,TRBJ1-5,TRBV7-8,NA,TGTGCCAGCAGCCTAGGCGGGACAGGGGAGTTATTAGGTCAGCCCCAGCATTTT,CASSLGGTGELLGQPQHF
TRBD2,TRBJ2-3,TRBV5-1,NA,TGCGCCAGCACCAGGACCGAGCGGGGTGGCACAGATACGCAGTATTTT,CASTRTERGGTDTQYF
NA,TRBJ2-7,TRBV14,NA,TGTGCCAGCAGCCAAGATGGGACCAGGGGATCCGAGCAGTACTTC,CASSQDGTRGSEQYF
NA,TRBJ1-2,TRBV5-1,once,TGCGCCAGCAGCCCGAGTGGAGGGGCGGACTATGGCTACACCTTC,CASSPSGGADYGYTF
TRBD2,TRBJ2-1,TRBV28,NA,TGTGCCAGCAGCCATATAAAACTAGCGGGGTACAATGAGCAGTTCTTC,CASSHIKLAGYNEQFF